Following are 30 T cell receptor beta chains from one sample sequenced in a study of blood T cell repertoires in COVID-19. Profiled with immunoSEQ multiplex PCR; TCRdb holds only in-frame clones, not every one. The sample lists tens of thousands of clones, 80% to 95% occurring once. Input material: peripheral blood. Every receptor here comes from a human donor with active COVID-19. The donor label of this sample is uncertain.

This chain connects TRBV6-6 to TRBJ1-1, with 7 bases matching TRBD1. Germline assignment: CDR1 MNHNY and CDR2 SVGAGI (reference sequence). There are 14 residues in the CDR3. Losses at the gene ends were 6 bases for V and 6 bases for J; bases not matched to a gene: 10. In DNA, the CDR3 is TGTGCCAGCAGGGAGAGGGGGCGTATCGCTGAAGCTTTCTTT. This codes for CASRERGRIAEAFF.

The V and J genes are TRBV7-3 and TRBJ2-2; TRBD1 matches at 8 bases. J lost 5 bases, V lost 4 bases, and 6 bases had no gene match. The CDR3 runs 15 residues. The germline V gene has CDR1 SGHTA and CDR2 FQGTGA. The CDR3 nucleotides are TGTGCCAGCAGCTCCCGACAGGGGTGGACCGGGGAGCTGTTTTTT. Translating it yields CASSSRQGWTGELFF.

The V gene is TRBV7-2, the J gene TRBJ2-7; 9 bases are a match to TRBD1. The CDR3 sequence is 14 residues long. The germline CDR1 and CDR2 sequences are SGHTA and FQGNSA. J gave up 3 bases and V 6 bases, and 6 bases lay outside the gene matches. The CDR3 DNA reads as TGTGCCAGCAGTAGGACAGGGGACAACTACGAGCAGTACTTC. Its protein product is CASSRTGDNYEQYF.

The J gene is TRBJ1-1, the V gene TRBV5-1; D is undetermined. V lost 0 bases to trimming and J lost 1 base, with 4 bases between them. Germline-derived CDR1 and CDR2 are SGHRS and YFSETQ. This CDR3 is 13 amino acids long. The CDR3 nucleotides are TGCGCCAGCAGCTTGGGCAGGAACACTGAAGCTTTCTTT. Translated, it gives CASSLGRNTEAFF. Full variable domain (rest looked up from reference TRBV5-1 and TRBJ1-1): KAGVTQTPRYLIKTRGQQVTLSCSPISGHRSVSWYQQTPGQGLQFLFEYFSETQRNKGNFPGRFSGRQFSNSRSEMNVSTLELGDSALYLCASSLGRNTEAFFGQGTRLTVV.

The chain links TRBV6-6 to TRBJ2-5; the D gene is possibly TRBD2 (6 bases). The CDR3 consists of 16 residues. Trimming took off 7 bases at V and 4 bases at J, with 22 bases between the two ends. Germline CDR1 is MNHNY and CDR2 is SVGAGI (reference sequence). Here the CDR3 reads CASTWRAVRFGETQYF. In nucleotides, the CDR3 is TGTGCCAGCACCTGGAGGGCAGTTAGGTTTGGAGAGACCCAGTACTTC.

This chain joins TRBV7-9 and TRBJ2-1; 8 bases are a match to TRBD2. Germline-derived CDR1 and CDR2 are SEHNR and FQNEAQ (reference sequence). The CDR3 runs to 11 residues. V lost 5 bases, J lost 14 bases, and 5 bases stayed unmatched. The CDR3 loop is CASSLGTREFF. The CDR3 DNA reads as TGTGCCAGCAGCCTCGGGACTAGGGAGTTCTTC.

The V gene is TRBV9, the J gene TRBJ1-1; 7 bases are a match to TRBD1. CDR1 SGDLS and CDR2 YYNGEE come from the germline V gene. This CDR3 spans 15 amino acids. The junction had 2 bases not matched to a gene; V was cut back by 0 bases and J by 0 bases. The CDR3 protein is CASSVVGQVNTEAFF. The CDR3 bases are TGTGCCAGCAGCGTAGTTGGACAGGTGAACACTGAAGCTTTCTTT.

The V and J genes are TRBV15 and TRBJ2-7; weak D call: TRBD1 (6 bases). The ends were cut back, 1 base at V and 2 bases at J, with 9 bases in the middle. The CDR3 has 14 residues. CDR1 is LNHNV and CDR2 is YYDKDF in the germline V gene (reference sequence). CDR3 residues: CATSRGEGAYEQYF. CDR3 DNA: TGTGCCACCAGCAGAGGAGAGGGGGCCTACGAGCAGTACTTC.

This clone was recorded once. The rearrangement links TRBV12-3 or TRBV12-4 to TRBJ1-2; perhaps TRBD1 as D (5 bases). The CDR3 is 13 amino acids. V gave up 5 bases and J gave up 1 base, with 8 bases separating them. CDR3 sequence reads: CASSPTDNYGYTF. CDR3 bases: TGTGCCAGCAGTCCGACAGATAACTATGGCTACACCTTC.

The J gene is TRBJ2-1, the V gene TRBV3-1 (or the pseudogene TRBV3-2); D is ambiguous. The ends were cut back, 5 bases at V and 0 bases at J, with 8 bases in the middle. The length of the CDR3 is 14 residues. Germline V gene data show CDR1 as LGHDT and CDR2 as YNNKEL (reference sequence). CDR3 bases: TGTGCCAGCAGCTGGCGGCACTCCTACAATGAGCAGTTCTTC. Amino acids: CASSWRHSYNEQFF.

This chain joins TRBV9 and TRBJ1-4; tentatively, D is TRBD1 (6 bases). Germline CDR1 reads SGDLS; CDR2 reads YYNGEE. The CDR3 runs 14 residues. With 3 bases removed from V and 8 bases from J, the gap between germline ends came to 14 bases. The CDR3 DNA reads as TGTGCCAGCAGCGCGGGGGGGGCTAGCGAAAAACTGTTTTTT. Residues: CASSAGGASEKLFF.

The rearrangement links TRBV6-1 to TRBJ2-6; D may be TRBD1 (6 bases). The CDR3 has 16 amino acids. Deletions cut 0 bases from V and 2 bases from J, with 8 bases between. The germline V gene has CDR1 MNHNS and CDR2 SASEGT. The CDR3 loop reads CASSEAGGAGANVLTF. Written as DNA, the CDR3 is TGTGCCAGCAGTGAAGCAGGGGGAGCTGGGGCCAACGTCCTGACTTTC.

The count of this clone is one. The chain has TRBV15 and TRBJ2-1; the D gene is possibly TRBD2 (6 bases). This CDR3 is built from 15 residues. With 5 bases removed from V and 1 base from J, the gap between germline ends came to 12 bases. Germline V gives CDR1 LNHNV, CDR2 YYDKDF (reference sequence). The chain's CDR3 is CATSGRDFSYNEQFF. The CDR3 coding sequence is TGTGCCACCAGCGGCCGGGACTTTTCCTACAATGAGCAGTTCTTC.

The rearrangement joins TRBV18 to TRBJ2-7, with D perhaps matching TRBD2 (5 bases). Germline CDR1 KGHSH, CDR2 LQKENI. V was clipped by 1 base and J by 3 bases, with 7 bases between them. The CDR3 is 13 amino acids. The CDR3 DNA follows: TGTGCCAGCTCACCACGGGGAGACTACGAGCAGTACTTC. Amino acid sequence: CASSPRGDYEQYF.

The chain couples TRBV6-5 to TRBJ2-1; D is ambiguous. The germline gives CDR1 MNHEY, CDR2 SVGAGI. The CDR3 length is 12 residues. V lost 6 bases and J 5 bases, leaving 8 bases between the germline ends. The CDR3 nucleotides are TGTGCCAGCAGCAGACATGACAATGAGCAGTTCTTC. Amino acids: CASSRHDNEQFF.

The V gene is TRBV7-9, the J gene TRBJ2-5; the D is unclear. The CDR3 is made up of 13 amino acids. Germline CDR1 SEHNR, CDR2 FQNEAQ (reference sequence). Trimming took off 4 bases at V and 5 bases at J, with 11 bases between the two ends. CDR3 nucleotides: TGTGCCAGCAGCTCGCGAGAGTTGGAGACCCAGTACTTC. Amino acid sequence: CASSSRELETQYF. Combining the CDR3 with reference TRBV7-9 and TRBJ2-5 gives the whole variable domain DTGVSQNPRHKITKRGQNVTFRCDPISEHNRLYWYRQTLGQGPEFLTYFQNEAQLEKSRLLSDRFSAERPKGSFSTLEIQRTEQGDSAMYLCASSSRELETQYFGPGTRLLVL.

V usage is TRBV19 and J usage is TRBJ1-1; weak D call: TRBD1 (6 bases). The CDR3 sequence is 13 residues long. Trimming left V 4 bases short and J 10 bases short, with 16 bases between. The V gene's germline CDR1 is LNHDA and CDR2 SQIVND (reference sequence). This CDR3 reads CASSNIQGPRAFF. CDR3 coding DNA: TGTGCCAGTAGTAACATACAGGGTCCTCGAGCTTTCTTT.

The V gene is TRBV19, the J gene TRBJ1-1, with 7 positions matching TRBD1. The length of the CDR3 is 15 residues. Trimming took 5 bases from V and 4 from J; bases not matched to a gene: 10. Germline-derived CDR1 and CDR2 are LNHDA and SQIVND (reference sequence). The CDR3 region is CASSPLDRRTTEAFF. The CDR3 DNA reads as TGTGCCAGTAGTCCCCTGGACAGGCGAACCACTGAAGCTTTCTTT.

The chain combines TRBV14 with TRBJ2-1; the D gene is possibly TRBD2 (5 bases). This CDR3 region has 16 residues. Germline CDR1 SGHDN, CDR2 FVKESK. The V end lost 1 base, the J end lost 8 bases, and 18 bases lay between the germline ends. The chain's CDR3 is CASSQGEIVRADEQFF. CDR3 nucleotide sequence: TGTGCCAGCAGCCAAGGGGAAATCGTGAGGGCCGATGAGCAGTTCTTC.

CDR3 in amino acids: CASSEENGSSYEQYF. CDR3 bases: TGTGCCAGCAGTGAAGAGAACGGTAGCTCCTACGAGCAGTACTTC. This chain links TRBV6-1 with TRBJ2-7; D gene ambiguous. The CDR3 has 15 amino acids. V lost 1 base and J lost 0, with 10 bases in between. Germline CDR1 MNHNS, CDR2 SASEGT.

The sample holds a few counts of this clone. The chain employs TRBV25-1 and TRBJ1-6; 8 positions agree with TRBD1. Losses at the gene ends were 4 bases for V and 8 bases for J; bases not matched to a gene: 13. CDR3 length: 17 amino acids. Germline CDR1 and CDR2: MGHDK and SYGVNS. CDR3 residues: CASSARQGFFSDSPLHF. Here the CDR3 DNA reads TGTGCCAGCAGTGCCCGACAGGGGTTCTTCAGTGATTCACCCCTCCACTTT.

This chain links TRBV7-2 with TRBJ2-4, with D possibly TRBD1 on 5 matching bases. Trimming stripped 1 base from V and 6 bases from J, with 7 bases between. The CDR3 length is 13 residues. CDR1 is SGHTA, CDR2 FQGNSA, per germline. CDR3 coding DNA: TGTGCCAGCAGCTTAGGGGGCCTAAACATTCAGTACTTC. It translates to CASSLGGLNIQYF.

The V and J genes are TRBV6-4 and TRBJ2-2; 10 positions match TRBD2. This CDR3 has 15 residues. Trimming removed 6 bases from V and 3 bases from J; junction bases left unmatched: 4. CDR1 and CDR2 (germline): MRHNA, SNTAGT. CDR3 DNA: TGTGCCAGCAGCCTTCTAGCGGGGGACACCGGGGAGCTGTTTTTT. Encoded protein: CASSLLAGDTGELFF.

The CDR3 spells CASSDIGTDLKRAFF. The CDR3, as DNA: TGTGCCAGCAGCGACATAGGGACAGACTTGAAAAGGGCTTTCTTT. V is TRBV5-6 and J is TRBJ1-1; 7 nucleotides line up with TRBD1. Germline V gives CDR1 SGHDT, CDR2 YYEEEE. The CDR3 contains 15 residues. V trimming: 4 bases; J trimming: 11 bases; junction bases outside the gene matches: 17.

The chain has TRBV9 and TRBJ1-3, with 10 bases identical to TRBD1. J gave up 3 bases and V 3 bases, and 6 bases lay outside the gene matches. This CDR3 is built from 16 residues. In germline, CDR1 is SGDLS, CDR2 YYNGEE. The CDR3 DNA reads TGTGCCAGCAGCGGCGACAGGGGGCTTGGTGGAAACACCATATATTTT. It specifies CASSGDRGLGGNTIYF.

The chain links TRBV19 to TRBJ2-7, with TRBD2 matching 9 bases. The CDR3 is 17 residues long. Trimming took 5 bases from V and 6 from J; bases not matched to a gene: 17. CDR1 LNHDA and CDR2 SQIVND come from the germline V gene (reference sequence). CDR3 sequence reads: CASSPGRLAGFDGEQYF. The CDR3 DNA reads TGTGCCAGTAGTCCAGGTCGGCTAGCGGGGTTTGATGGCGAGCAGTACTTC.

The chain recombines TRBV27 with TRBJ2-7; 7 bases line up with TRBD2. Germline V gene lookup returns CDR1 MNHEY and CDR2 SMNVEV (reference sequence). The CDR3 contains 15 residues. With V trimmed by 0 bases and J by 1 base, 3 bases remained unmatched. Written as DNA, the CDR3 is TGTGCCAGCAGTTTATCGGGGGAGGGTTCCTACGAGCAGTACGTC. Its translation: CASSLSGEGSYEQYV.

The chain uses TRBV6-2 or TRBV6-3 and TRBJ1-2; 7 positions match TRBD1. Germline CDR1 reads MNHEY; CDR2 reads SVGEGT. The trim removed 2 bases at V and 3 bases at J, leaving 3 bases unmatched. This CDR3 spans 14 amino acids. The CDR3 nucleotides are TGTGCCAGCAGTTACAGGGGGCGCGACTATGGCTACACCTTC. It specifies CASSYRGRDYGYTF.

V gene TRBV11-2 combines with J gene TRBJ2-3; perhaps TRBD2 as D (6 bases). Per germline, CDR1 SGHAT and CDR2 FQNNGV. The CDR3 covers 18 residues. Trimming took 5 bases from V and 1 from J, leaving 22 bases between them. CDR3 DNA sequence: TGTGCCAGCAGCACCAGAGAGCTAGCGACTACCGGCACAGATACGCAGTATTTT. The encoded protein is CASSTRELATTGTDTQYF.

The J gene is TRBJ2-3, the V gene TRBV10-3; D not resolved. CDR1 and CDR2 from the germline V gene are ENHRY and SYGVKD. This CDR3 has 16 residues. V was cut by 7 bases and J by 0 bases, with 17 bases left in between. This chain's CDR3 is CAINEYYISSTDTQYF. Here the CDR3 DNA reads TGTGCCATCAATGAATACTATATTTCTAGCACAGATACGCAGTATTTT.